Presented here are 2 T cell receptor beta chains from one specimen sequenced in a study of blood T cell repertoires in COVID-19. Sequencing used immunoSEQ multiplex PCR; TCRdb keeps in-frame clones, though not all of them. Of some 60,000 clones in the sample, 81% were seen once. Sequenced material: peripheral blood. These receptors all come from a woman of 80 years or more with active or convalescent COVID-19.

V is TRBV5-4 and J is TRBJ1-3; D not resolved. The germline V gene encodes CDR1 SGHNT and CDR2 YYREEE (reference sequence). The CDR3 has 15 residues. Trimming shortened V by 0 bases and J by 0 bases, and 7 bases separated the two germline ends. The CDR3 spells CASSLDQNSGNTIYF. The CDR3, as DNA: TGTGCCAGCAGCTTGGACCAGAACTCTGGAAACACCATATATTTT.

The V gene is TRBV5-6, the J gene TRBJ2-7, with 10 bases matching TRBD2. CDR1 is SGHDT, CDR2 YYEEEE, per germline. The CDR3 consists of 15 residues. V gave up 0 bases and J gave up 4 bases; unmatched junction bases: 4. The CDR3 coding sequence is TGTGCCAGCAGCTTGGGAGCGGGGGGGCCTTACGAGCAGTACTTC. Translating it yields CASSLGAGGPYEQYF.